A single sample is the source of the 16 T cell receptor beta chains below, sequenced in a study of shared clonotypes between healthy human individuals. The protocol was immunoSEQ multiplex PCR, while the TCRdb copy is restricted to in-frame clones and leaves out a portion. The sample carries a few million clones, 80% to 95% recorded once. Sample: naive CD4+ T cells from PBMCs. The subset here: CD45RA+ positively selected. The receptors come from a young man in good health. Some clones in this sample may be carry-over from other donors' samples.

The V and J genes are TRBV28 and TRBJ2-1; 7 bases are shared with TRBD1. This CDR3 has 17 amino acids. The J segment lost 6 bases and the V segment lost 5 bases, leaving 16 bases of the junction unmatched. The germline V gene has CDR1 MDHEN and CDR2 SYDVKM. CDR3 sequence (DNA): TGTGCCAGCAGTCCCCCTTTGGGCAGGGGGACGATCAATGAGCAGTTCTTC. It codes for CASSPPLGRGTINEQFF.

The rearrangement joins TRBV7-2 to TRBJ2-1; TRBD2 aligns across 10 bases. The ends lost 5 bases at V and 8 bases at J; junction bases unmatched: 9. There are 15 residues in the CDR3. Germline CDR1 reads SGHTA; CDR2 reads FQGNSA. Here the CDR3 reads CASSKQREGMDEQFF. DNA of the CDR3: TGTGCCAGCAGCAAACAGCGGGAGGGGATGGATGAGCAGTTCTTC.

This chain links TRBV5-1 with TRBJ2-7; 8 positions match TRBD2. J gave up 4 bases and V 4 bases, and 7 bases lay outside the gene matches. This CDR3 contains 14 residues. Germline CDR1 reads SGHRS; CDR2 reads YFSETQ. The CDR3: CASSLITSGYEQYF. CDR3 nucleotides: TGCGCCAGCAGCCTGATAACTAGCGGATACGAGCAGTACTTC.

Of note for this clone: Germline is not matched at one junction end, which may reflect a read error. The CDR3 protein is CAGSLAPPKPQHF. The CDR3 nucleotides read TGTGCCGGCAGTTTAGCCCCTCCCAAGCCCCAGCATTTT. This chain connects TRBV28 to TRBJ1-5; D is unresolved. Germline lookup yields CDR1 MDHEN and CDR2 SYDVKM. The CDR3 is 13 amino acids.

CDR3 sequence (DNA): TGCAGCGTTGTACAGCAAATGAACACTGAAGCTTTCTTT. It encodes CSVVQQMNTEAFF. J is TRBJ1-1 and V is TRBV29-1; no firm D call. The CDR3 is 13 amino acids. Germline V lookup: CDR1 SQVTM, CDR2 ANQGSEA. Trimming stripped 4 bases from V and 0 bases from J, with 9 bases between. The whole variable domain, remainder taken from reference TRBV29-1 and TRBJ1-1, is SAVISQKPSRDICQRGTSLTIQCQVDSQVTMMFWYRQQPGQSLTLIATANQGSEATYESGFVIDKFPISRPNLTFSTLTVSNMSPEDSSIYLCSVVQQMNTEAFFGQGTRLTVV.

The chain joins TRBV15 to TRBJ1-5; 7 bases match TRBD1. Germline loops: CDR1 LNHNV, CDR2 YYDKDF (reference sequence). The trim removed 3 bases at V and 5 bases at J, leaving 7 bases unmatched. The CDR3 has 15 amino acids. The CDR3 bases are TGTGCCACCAGCAGCGGGACAGTGAGAGATCAGCCCCAGCATTTT. Its translation: CATSSGTVRDQPQHF.

The chain uses TRBV2 and TRBJ2-2; 13 positions match TRBD2. V lost 5 bases to trimming and J lost 7 bases; unmatched junction nucleotides: 16. The CDR3 consists of 19 residues. The germline CDR1 and CDR2 sequences are SNHLY and FYNNEI. The CDR3 nucleotides read TGTGCCAGCAGTCTAGCCAGGACTAGCGGGAGCGTCGTCGGCGGGGAGCTGTTTTTT. It encodes CASSLARTSGSVVGGELFF.

The chain has TRBV19 and TRBJ1-5; 8 positions match TRBD1. Germline lookup yields CDR1 LNHDA and CDR2 SQIVND (reference sequence). This CDR3 is 15 amino acids long. V lost 1 base and J lost 5; bases outside the gene matches: 4. CDR3 DNA sequence: TGTGCCAGTAGTATAGGCCAGGGGGCTCATCAGCCCCAGCATTTT. Its protein is CASSIGQGAHQPQHF.

The V gene is TRBV25-1, the J gene TRBJ1-1; perhaps TRBD1 as D (6 bases). Trimming took off 7 bases at V and 1 base at J, with 16 bases between the two ends. CDR1 is MGHDK and CDR2 is SYGVNS in the germline V gene. The CDR3 sequence is 15 residues long. The CDR3 sequence: CASMPQDRKNTEAFF. In nucleotides, the CDR3 is TGTGCCAGCATGCCACAGGACAGAAAGAACACTGAAGCTTTCTTT.

The chain joins TRBV6-5 to TRBJ2-1; D may be TRBD2 (5 bases). Trimming stripped 0 bases from V and 9 bases from J, with 15 bases between. The CDR3 spans 15 residues. Germline values: CDR1 MNHEY, CDR2 SVGAGI. The CDR3 DNA reads as TGTGCCAGCAGTTACTCGGTGACCGGGGTTGGTGAGCAGTTCTTC. It specifies CASSYSVTGVGEQFF.

The chain combines TRBV13 with TRBJ2-7; perhaps TRBD2 as D (5 bases). The V gene lost 0 bases and the J gene lost 5 bases, with 17 bases spanning the gap. This CDR3 is built from 16 residues. Germline V CDR1 and CDR2: PRHDT, FYEKMQ (reference sequence). Here the CDR3 reads CASSLGDRGFVDEQYF. The CDR3 DNA reads as TGTGCCAGCAGCTTAGGAGATAGAGGGTTTGTGGACGAGCAGTACTTC.

The CDR3 region has the DNA TGTGCCATCAGTTCAGACCCCTACGAGCAGTACTTC. Translating it yields CAISSDPYEQYF. V gene TRBV10-3 combines with J gene TRBJ2-7; D not certain. The germline gives CDR1 ENHRY, CDR2 SYGVKD. The CDR3 has 12 amino acids. V was pared by 5 bases and J by 2 bases, with 7 bases between.

The table lists this clone with a few counts. Distinct nucleotide sequences in the sample also encode this CDR3. The V gene is TRBV28, the J gene TRBJ1-5; no clear D gene. V shed 5 bases and J shed 0 bases, with 5 bases lying between them. Germline loops: CDR1 MDHEN, CDR2 SYDVKM. The CDR3 has 13 amino acids. In DNA form, the CDR3 reads TGTGCCAGCAGTGATTCTAGCAATCAGCCCCAGCATTTT. Its translation: CASSDSSNQPQHF.

The chain carries TRBV7-3 and TRBJ1-6, with TRBD1 matching over 7 bases. Germline CDR1 is SGHTA and CDR2 is FQGTGA. V lost 5 bases and J lost 8; bases outside the gene matches: 6. The CDR3 covers 14 residues. CDR3 loop: CASSLGTVDSPLHF. DNA for the CDR3: TGTGCCAGCAGCCTAGGGACAGTAGATTCACCCCTCCACTTT. Full variable domain (missing parts from reference TRBV7-3 and TRBJ1-6): GAGVSQTPSNKVTEKGKYVELRCDPISGHTALYWYRQSLGQGPEFLIYFQGTGAADDSGLPNDRFFAVRPEGSVSTLKIQRTERGDSAVYLCASSLGTVDSPLHFGNGTRLTVT.

Comment on this clone: It is unclear where the CDR3 begins or ends on the DNA, so no DNA is shown, and the CDR3 is as TCRdb lists it. V and J are TRBV6-1 and TRBJ2-3; the D call TRBD2 from the table was never checked on the DNA. 15 amino acids form the CDR3, both terminal residues included. Germline loops: CDR1 MNHNS, CDR2 SASEGT. The CDR3 sequence is CASILAGDPRMVQYF.

The chain has TRBV28 and TRBJ1-1; 10 bases map to TRBD1. Per germline, CDR1 MDHEN and CDR2 SYDVKM. Unmatched junction bases numbered 3, after V lost 3 bases and J lost 5 bases. This CDR3 region has 14 residues. CDR3 residues: CASSLGQGRTEAFF. The CDR3 bases are TGTGCCAGCAGTTTGGGACAGGGGAGAACTGAAGCTTTCTTT.